This TCR beta chain was captured by sequencing in a study of blood T cell repertoires in COVID-19. Study background: Acute and convalescent COVID-19 specimens originated in the United States, Italy and Spain. Sources were T cells, B-cell-depleted T cells, or PBMCs; the material itself was cDNA or gDNA.

The CDR3 covers 14 residues. The V end lost 10 bases, the J end lost 2 bases, and 15 bases lay between the germline ends. Germline CDR1 is MDHEN and CDR2 is SYDVKM. Original handling: Amplification of reference gene primers provided the estimated nucleated cell counts. Sequenced by immunoSEQ multiplex PCR; TCRdb stores in-frame clones only, minus some. V, J and clone size are taken as reported in that table, and D and trimming were inferred from the DNA itself. The sample lists 65,000 to 80,000 clones, 82% seen once, with 25% to 30% in the top ten. The receptor's source is a human donor in a cohort sampled during active COVID-19. The gene calls are TRBV28 and TRBJ1-5; perhaps TRBD1 as D (5 bases). Input material: peripheral blood. The CDR3 sequence is CATTRGGGNQPQHF. The CDR3 nucleotides are TGTGCCACCACCCGCGGGGGTGGCAATCAGCCCCAGCATTTT.